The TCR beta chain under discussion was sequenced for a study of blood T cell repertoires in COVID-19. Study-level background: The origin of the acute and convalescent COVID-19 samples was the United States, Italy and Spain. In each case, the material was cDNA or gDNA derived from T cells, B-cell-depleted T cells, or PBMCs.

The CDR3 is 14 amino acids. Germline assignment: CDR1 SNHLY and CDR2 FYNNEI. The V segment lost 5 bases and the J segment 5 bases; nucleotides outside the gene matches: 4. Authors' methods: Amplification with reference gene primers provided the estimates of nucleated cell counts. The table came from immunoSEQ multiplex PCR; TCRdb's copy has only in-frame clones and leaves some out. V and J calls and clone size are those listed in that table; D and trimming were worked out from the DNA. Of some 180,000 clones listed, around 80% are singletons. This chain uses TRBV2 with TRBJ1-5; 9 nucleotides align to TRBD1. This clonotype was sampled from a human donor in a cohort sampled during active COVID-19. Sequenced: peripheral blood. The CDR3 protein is CASSRTGVDQPQHF. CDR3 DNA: TGTGCCAGCAGTAGGACAGGGGTGGATCAGCCCCAGCATTTT. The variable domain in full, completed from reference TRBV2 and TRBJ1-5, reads EPEVTQTPSHQVTQMGQEVILRCVPISNHLYFYWYRQILGQKVEFLVSFYNNEISEKSEIFDDQFSVERPDGSNFTLKIRSTKLEDSAMYFCASSRTGVDQPQHFGDGTRLSIL.